This TCR beta chain appears in the sequencing data of a study of OX40 agonist ivuxolimab in advanced cancers. Whole-study results and caveats: In CD8+ T cells, expanded clones were on average more numerous than in CD4+.

Germline-derived CDR1 and CDR2 are MNHEY and SVGAGI. The CDR3 is 12 residues long. The V and J ends lost 6 bases and 5 bases respectively, with 10 bases between them. Clones were read by immunoSEQ multiplex PCR, and TCRdb kept only the in-frame ones, dropping some. Of more than 35,000 clones in the sample, approximately 86% were seen once. In regard to this clone: Its antigen is still unknown.

This rearrangement joins TRBV6-5 to TRBJ1-1; D remains unclear. This clonotype originated in an adult with an advanced solid tumor such as melanoma, head and neck, liver or kidney cancer. The sequences come from CD4+ or CD8+ T cells sorted from blood, collected in a trial of the OX40 agonist ivuxolimab. The CDR3 loop is CASSPTVTEAFF. As DNA, the CDR3 is TGTGCCAGCAGCCCTACAGTGACTGAAGCTTTCTTT.